This TCR beta chain was sequenced during a study of blood T cell repertoires in COVID-19. About the research overall: Both acute and convalescent COVID-19 samples were obtained from the United States, Italy and Spain. From T cells, B-cell-depleted T cells, or PBMCs came the material, which was cDNA or gDNA.

Original methodology: It was from reference gene primer amplification that nucleated cell counts were estimated. Data came from immunoSEQ multiplex PCR; TCRdb stores just in-frame clones and leaves some out. That table is the source of V, J and clone size, and D and trimming were worked out from the DNA. The data contain around 200,000 clones, 85% to 90% of them singletons. This CDR3 has 15 residues. V was pared by 4 bases and J by 4 bases, with 7 bases of the junction left unmatched. Looked up from germline, CDR1 is GTSNPN and CDR2 is SVGIG (reference sequence). V and J are TRBV30 and TRBJ1-4, with 9 nucleotides matching TRBD1. Sequencing input: peripheral blood. The source is a man older than 75 with acute or convalescent COVID-19. CDR3 DNA sequence: TGTGCCTGGACCCACCGGGACAGGGATAATGAAAAACTGTTTTTT. Translation gives CAWTHRDRDNEKLFF.